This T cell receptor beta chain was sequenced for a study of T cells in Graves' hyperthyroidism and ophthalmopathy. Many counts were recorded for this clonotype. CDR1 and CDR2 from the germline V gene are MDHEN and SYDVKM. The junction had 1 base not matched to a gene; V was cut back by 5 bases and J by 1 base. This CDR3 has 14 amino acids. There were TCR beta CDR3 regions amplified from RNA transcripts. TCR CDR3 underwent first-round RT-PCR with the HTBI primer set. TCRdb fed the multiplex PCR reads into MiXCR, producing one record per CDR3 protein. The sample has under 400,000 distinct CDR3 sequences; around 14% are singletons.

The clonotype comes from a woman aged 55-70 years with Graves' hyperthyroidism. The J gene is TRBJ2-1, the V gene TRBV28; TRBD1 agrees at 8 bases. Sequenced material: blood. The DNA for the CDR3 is TGTGCCAGCAGTGACAGGGGTTCCTACAATGAGCAGTTCTTC. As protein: CASSDRGSYNEQFF.